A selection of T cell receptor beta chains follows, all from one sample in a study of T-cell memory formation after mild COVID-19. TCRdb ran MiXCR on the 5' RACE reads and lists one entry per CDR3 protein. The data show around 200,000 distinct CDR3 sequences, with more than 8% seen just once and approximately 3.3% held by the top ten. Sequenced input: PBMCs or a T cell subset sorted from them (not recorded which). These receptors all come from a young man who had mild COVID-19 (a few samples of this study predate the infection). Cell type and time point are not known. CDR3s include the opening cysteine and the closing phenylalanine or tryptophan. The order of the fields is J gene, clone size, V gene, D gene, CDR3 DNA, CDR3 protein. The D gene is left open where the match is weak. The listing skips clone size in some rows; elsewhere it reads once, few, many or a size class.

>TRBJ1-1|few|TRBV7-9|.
TGTGCCAGCAGTTCTCCCCCGGGGGGCCAAATGAACACTGAAGCTTTCTTT
CASSSPPGGQMNTEAFF
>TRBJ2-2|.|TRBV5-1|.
TGCGCCAGCAGCTTGGTTTCACAGGGAGACACCGGGGAGCTGTTTTTT
CASSLVSQGDTGELFF
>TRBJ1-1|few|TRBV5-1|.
TGCGCCAGCAGCGAAAGGGCCCGGGAACGGACTGAAGCTTTCTTT
CASSERARERTEAFF
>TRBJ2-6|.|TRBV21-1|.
TGTGCCAGCCCACTCGTTGACAGACGGTCTGGGGCCAACGTCCTGACTTTC
CASPLVDRRSGANVLTF
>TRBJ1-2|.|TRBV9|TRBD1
TGTGCCAGCAGCAATACGGGACAGGGTCTTTATGGCTACACCTTC
CASSNTGQGLYGYTF
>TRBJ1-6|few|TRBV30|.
TGTGCCTGGAGTGTACCTGGATCTGGTAATTCACCCCTCCACTTT
CAWSVPGSGNSPLHF
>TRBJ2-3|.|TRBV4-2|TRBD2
TGTGCCAGCAGCCAACCACTAGCGGGGGGAGAAGATACGCAGTATTTT
CASSQPLAGGEDTQYF
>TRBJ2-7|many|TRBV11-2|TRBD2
TGTGCCAGCAGTCGCCCTAGCGGGGGGTCCCCCTACGAGCAGTACTTC
CASSRPSGGSPYEQYF
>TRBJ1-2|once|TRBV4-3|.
TGCGCCAGCAGCCAAGATTTCCGACAGAATCCTCTGGGCTACACCTTC
CASSQDFRQNPLGYTF
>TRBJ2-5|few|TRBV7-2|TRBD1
TGTGCCAGCAGCGGACAGGTGGAGACCCAGTACTTC
CASSGQVETQYF
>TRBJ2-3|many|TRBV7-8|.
TGTGCCAGCAGCTTAGCGAGGCAGCGCACAGATACGCAGTATTTT
CASSLARQRTDTQYF
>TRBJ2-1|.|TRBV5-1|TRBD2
TGCGCCAGTTTTAGCGGGGGGGCCGACAATGAGCAGTTCTTC
CASFSGGADNEQFF
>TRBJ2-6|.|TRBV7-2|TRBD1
TGTGCCAGCAGCTTACTAGGGACAGCCAACTCTGGGGCCAACGTCCAGACTTTC
CASSLLGTANSGANVQTF
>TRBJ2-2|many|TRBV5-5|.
TGTGCCAGCAGCTTGACACTGAACACCGGGGAGCTGTTTTTT
CASSLTLNTGELFF
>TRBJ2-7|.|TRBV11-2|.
TGTGCCAGCAGCTCAATCCTTGGCGGCCCGAGCTCCTACGAGCAGTACTTC
CASSSILGGPSSYEQYF
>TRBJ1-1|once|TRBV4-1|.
TGCGCCAGCAGCCAAGTTCTGGGGGGAGCTTTCTTT
CASSQVLGGAFF
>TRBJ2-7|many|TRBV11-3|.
TGTGCCAGCAGCTCAAACTCGGGCTACGAGCAGTACTTC
CASSSNSGYEQYF
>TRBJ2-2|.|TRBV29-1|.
TGCAGCGTTGAGCGCGCACAGGGCTCCGGGGAGCTGTTTTTT
CSVERAQGSGELFF
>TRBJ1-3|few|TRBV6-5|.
TGTGCCAGCAGTTACTCCGGGACTGGGGACACCCCGTTTGGCACCATATATTTT
CASSYSGTGDTPFGTIYF
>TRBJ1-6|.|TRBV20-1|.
TGCAGTGTCCCCGGGAATGATTCACCCCTCCACTTT
CSVPGNDSPLHF
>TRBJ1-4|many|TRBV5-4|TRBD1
TGTGCCAGCAGCCGACAGGGAGCGGCTGAAAAACTGTTTTTT
CASSRQGAAEKLFF
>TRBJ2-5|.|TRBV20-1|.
TGCAGTGCTAGAGAGGCGCTACTGGAGACCCAGTACTTC
CSAREALLETQYF
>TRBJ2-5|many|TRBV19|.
TGTGCCAGTAGTAAGGCGGACCAAGAGACCCAGTACTTC
CASSKADQETQYF
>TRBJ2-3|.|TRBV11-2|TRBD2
TGTGCCAGCAGTTCGGATAGCGGGGGGTTCGGGGATACGCAGTATTTT
CASSSDSGGFGDTQYF
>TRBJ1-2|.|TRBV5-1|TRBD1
TGCGCCAGCAGCTCCCAGGGGGCCTATGGCTACACCTTC
CASSSQGAYGYTF
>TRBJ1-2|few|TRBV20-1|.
TGCAGTGCTAGAGATTGGGAGGCTAACTATGGCTACACCTTC
CSARDWEANYGYTF
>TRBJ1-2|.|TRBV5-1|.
TGCGCCAGCAGCACCAGGGACTATGGCTACACCTTC
CASSTRDYGYTF
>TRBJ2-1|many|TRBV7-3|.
TGTGCCAGCGCGATTAGCTCCTACAATGAGCAGTTCTTC
CASAISSYNEQFF
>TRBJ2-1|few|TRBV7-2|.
TGTGCCAGCAGCTCACTTAATAGCGGACTCTCCTACAATGAGCAGTTCTTC
CASSSLNSGLSYNEQFF
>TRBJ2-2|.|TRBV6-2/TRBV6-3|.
TGTGCCAGCCTGTTCCGGGGGGCCACCGGGGAGCTGTTTTTT
CASLFRGATGELFF
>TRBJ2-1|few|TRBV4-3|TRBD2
TGCGCCAGCAGCCAAGGTCCGGCTAGCGGGGGGGCCCTTTACAATGAGCAGTTCTTC
CASSQGPASGGALYNEQFF
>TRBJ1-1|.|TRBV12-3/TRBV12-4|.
TGTGCCAGCAGTCGAGACCACAGGGTTGGGAACACTGAAGCTTTCTTT
CASSRDHRVGNTEAFF
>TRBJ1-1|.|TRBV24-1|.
TGTGCCACCAGTGACCCCAGGCAGGGGACATCTGAAGCTTTCTTT
CATSDPRQGTSEAFF
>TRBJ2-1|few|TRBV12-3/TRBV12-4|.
TGTGCCAGCAGTTTAAGTGCCCGCCTCGAGCAGTTCTTC
CASSLSARLEQFF
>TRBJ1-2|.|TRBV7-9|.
TGTGCCAGCAGCTCTCCACAGGAAACCTATGGCTACACCTTC
CASSSPQETYGYTF
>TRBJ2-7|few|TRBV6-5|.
TGTGCCAGCCTCCCCCAGGGGGGCGGAGGGCAGTACTTC
CASLPQGGGGQYF
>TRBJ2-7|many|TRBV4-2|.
TGTGCCAGCAGCCAAGATGGCTACGAGCAGTACTTC
CASSQDGYEQYF
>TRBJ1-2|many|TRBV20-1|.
TGCAGTGCCGCAGGAACTTCCTATGGCTACACCTTC
CSAAGTSYGYTF
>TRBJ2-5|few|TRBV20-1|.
TGCAGTGCTAGAGAGGCCAGGGGAAGGGAAGAGACCCAGTACTTC
CSAREARGREETQYF
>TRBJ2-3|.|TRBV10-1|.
TGCGCCAGCAGTGATTCGTCTCCTACAGATACGCAGTATTTT
CASSDSSPTDTQYF
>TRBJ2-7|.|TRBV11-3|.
TGTGCCAGCAGTAAGGCTGTCCAGAGGGAGCAGTACTTC
CASSKAVQREQYF